The clone carrying this T cell receptor (beta chain) turned up a few times. The target antigen is unknown. The record originates from a study of blood T cells in healthy people across ages. The germline V and J ends were trimmed by 5 bases and 2 bases, with 13 bases remaining between them. Germline V gene sequence: CDR1 SEHNR, CDR2 FQNEAQ (reference sequence). This CDR3 is 14 amino acids long. PCR was performed a second time for roughly 7 to 12 cycles using a sample-barcoded 5' primer and a J-beta primer mix. TCRdb itself ran the 5' RACE reads through MiXCR, one entry per CDR3 protein. The data show around 1.7 million distinct CDR3 sequences, with roughly 28% seen just once and roughly 8% held by the top ten. Whole-study findings and limits: Per million T cells, TCR beta diversity dropped about linearly as age rose.

No fewer than 5 micrograms of total RNA were isolated from every sample. The chain combines TRBV7-9 with TRBJ2-7; tentatively, D is TRBD2 (5 bases). The TCR originated in a woman aged 25 to 39 in good health. The sequenced sample consisted of blood. CDR3 amino acids: CASSLTDSTYEQYF. CDR3 nucleotide sequence: TGTGCCAGCAGCCTGACGGACTCAACCTACGAGCAGTACTTC.